This T cell receptor beta chain was retrieved from a study of T cell repertoires in cytomegalovirus infection. TCRdb reprocessed the reads via MiXCR and lists one record per CDR3 protein. The data contain roughly 500,000 distinct CDR3 sequences, about 11% of them singletons. This clonotype was recorded at least ten times. The sequence was collected from a human donor in good health (CMV status not recorded). Some clones in this sample may be carry-over from other donors' samples. Material for sequencing was PBMCs.

CDR3 sequence reads: CASSLGIGAQPQHF. For the CDR3, the DNA is TGTGCCAGCAGTTTAGGAATTGGCGCTCAGCCCCAGCATTTT. The genes are TRBV27 and TRBJ1-5; D remains ambiguous. The V end was cut by 2 bases, the J end by 6 bases, with 11 bases between. The CDR3 totals 14 residues. From germline, CDR1 is MNHEY and CDR2 SMNVEV (reference sequence).